This T cell receptor beta chain was sequenced in a study of blood T cell repertoires in COVID-19 (dated by TCRdb to between 2020 and 2021). Concerning the study at large: Collaborator samples came from the United States, Italy and Spain and covered acute and convalescent phases of COVID-19. Deeply sampled blood TCRbeta repertoires from subjects exposed to, actively infected with, or recovered from COVID-19 were included in the dataset. The material from the prospective study consisted of cDNA or gDNA derived from T cells, B-cell-depleted T cells, or PBMCs. The samples were drawn from the first 160 participants of the ongoing ImmuneRACE study and from roughly 1,300 subjects provided by 6 global collaborators. The repertoires were released in a freely available public database meant as a resource for research on the immune response to SARS-CoV-2. Nearly every sample came with metadata listing a de-identified subject ID, COVID-19 status, age in years and sex. Where available, HLA class I and class II types were obtained from metadata supplied by the sample provider rather than from assay-based typing. On the study overall, not on this receptor specifically: Clinical and demographic metadata were provided uncurated, with the amount varying by source and participant.

The CDR3 starts with the cysteine, ends with the phenylalanine, and has 15 residues. Just CDR3 DNA is preserved here, 45 bases in frame from base 1. The trim is 0 bases for V and 5 bases for J, with a gap of 8 bases between the germline ends. In the germline V gene, CDR1 corresponds to KGHSH and CDR2 to LQKENI. As regards this clone: Its antigen has not been determined. Per-base quality was not reported, and no clone a single base away is much larger than it.

TCRbeta CDR3 regions were amplified from genomic DNA by means of the immunoSEQ Assay, a bias-controlled multiplex PCR. Under the source paper's analysis protocol: Nucleated cell counts per sample were estimated from amplification of reference gene primers within the assay. To quantify the absolute abundance of each unique TCRbeta CDR3 rearrangement, sequence reads were collapsed and filtered. For each sample, productive Simpson clonality was calculated as the square root of Simpson's diversity index over productive rearrangements. This immuneACCESS table, as held by TCRdb, lists in-frame sequences with V and J called but not all clones. Of the missing ones, under half trace to an unresolved V gene in checked studies; the others have no known cause. V and J calls and clone size are as listed in that table; D and trimming were resolved from the DNA. The sample table lists about 74,000 clones, approximately 80% of them with a count of one. The top ten hold approximately 40% of the sample.

Whole blood was collected in K2EDTA tubes by collaborating institutions according to the institutions' own protocols. For TCRbeta analysis, collaborators shipped samples in one of three forms: frozen whole blood, isolated PBMCs, or DNA extracted from either of those sample types. This TCR was sampled from a man older than 75 with acute or convalescent COVID-19. The sample consisted of peripheral blood. This chain is built from TRBV18 and TRBJ1-6; TRBD1 could be the D gene, as 5 bases match. This receptor carries the CDR3 CASSPPQGNNSPLHF. The base sequence is TGTGCCAGCTCACCACCCCAGGGTAATAATTCACCCCTCCACTTT.